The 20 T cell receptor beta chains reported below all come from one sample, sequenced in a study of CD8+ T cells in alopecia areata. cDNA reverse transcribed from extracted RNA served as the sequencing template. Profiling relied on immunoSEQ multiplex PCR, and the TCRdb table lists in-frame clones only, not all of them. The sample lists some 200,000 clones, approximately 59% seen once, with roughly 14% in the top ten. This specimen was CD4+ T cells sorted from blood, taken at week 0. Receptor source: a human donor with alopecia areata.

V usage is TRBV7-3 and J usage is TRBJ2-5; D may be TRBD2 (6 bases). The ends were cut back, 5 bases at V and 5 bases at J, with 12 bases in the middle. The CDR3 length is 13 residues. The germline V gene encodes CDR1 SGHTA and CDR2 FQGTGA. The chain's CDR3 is CASSPWGRETQYF. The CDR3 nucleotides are TGTGCCAGCAGCCCTTGGGGGAGGGAGACCCAGTACTTC. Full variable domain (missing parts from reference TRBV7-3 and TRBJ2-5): GAGVSQTPSNKVTEKGKYVELRCDPISGHTALYWYRQSLGQGPEFLIYFQGTGAADDSGLPNDRFFAVRPEGSVSTLKIQRTERGDSAVYLCASSPWGRETQYFGPGTRLLVL.

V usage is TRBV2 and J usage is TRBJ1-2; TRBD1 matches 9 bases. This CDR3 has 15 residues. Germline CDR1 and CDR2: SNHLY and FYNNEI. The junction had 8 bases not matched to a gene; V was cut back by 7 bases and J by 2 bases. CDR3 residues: CASTLDRGKNYGYTF. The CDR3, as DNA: TGTGCCAGCACCTTAGACAGGGGGAAGAACTATGGCTACACCTTC.

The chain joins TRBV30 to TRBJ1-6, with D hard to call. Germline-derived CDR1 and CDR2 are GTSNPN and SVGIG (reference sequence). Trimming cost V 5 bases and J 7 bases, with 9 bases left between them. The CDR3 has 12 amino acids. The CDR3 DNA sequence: TGTGCCTGGGGACGGAGAAATTCACCCCTCCACTTT. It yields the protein CAWGRRNSPLHF.

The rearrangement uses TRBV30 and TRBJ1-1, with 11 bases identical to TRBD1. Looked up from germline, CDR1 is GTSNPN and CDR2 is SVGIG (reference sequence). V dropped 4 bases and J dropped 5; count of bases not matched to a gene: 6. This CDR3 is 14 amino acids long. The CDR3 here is CAWTGQGAKTEAFF. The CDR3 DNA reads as TGTGCCTGGACAGGACAGGGGGCAAAGACTGAAGCTTTCTTT. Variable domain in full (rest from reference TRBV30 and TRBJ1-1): SQTIHQWPATLVQPVGSPLSLECTVEGTSNPNLYWYRQAAGRGLQLLFYSVGIGQISSEVPQNLSASRPQDRQFILSSKKLLLSDSGFYLCAWTGQGAKTEAFFGQGTRLTVV.

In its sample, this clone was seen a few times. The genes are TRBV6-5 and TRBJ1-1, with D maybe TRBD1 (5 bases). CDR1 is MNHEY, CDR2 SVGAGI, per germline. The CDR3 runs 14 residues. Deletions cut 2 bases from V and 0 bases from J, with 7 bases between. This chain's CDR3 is CASSYRGVNTEAFF. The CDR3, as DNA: TGTGCCAGCAGTTACAGGGGTGTGAACACTGAAGCTTTCTTT.

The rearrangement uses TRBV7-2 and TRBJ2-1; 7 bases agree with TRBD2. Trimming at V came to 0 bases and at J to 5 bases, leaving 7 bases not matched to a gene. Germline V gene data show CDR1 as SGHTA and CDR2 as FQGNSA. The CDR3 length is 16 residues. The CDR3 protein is CASSLAPSGVNNEQFF. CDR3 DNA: TGTGCCAGCAGCTTAGCGCCAAGCGGGGTAAACAATGAGCAGTTCTTC.

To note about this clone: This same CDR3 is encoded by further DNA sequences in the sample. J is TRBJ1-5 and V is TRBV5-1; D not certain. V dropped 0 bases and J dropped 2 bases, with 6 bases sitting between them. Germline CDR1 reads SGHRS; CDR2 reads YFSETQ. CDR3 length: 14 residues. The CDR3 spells CASSLEGGNQPQHF. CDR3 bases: TGCGCCAGCAGCTTGGAGGGAGGCAATCAGCCCCAGCATTTT.

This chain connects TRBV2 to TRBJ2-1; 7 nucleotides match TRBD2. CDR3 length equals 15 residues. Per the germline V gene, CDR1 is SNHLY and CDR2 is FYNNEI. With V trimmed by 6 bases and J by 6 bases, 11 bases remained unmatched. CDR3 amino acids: CASSERDYGGNEQFF. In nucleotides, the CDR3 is TGTGCCAGCAGCGAAAGGGACTACGGAGGCAATGAGCAGTTCTTC.

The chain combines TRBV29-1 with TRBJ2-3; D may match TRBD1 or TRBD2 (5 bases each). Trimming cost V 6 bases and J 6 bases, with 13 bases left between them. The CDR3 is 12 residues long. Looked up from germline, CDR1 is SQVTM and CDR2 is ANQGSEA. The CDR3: CSVKGTVDTQYF. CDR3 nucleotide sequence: TGCAGCGTGAAGGGGACGGTGGATACGCAGTATTTT.

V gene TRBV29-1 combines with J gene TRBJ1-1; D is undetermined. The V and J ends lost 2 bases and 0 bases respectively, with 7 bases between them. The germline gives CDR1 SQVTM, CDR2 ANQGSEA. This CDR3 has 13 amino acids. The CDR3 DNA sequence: TGCAGCGTTGAAAGCAGGATGAACACTGAAGCTTTCTTT. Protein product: CSVESRMNTEAFF.

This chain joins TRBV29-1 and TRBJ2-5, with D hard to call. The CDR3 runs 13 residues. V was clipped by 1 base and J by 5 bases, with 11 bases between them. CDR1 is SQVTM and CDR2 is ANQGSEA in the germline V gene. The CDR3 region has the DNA TGCAGCGTTGAAGTACAAGGGCGGGAGACCCAGTACTTC. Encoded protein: CSVEVQGRETQYF.

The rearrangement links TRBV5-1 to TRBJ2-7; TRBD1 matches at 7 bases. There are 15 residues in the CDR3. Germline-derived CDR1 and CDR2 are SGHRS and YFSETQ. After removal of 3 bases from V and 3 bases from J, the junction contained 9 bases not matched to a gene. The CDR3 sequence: CASSSTTPGGYEQYF. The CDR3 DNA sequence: TGCGCCAGCAGCTCGACCACCCCAGGGGGCTACGAGCAGTACTTC. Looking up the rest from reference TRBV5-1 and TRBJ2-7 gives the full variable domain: KAGVTQTPRYLIKTRGQQVTLSCSPISGHRSVSWYQQTPGQGLQFLFEYFSETQRNKGNFPGRFSGRQFSNSRSEMNVSTLELGDSALYLCASSSTTPGGYEQYFGPGTRLTVT.

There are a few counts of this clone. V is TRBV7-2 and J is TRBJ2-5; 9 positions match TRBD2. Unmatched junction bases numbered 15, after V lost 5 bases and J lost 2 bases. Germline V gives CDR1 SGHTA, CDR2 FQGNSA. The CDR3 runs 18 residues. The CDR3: CASSRRYVAGVRQETQYF. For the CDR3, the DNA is TGTGCCAGCAGCCGACGCTATGTAGCGGGGGTGAGGCAAGAGACCCAGTACTTC.

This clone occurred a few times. The CDR3 sequence is CASSYSGRVHNSPLHF. DNA of the CDR3: TGTGCCAGCAGTTACTCCGGCAGGGTCCATAATTCACCCCTCCACTTT. The chain has TRBV6-5 and TRBJ1-6, with a weak D call TRBD1 (5 bases). Germline lookup yields CDR1 MNHEY and CDR2 SVGAGI. This CDR3 contains 16 residues. V was clipped by 0 bases and J by 5 bases, with 11 bases between them.

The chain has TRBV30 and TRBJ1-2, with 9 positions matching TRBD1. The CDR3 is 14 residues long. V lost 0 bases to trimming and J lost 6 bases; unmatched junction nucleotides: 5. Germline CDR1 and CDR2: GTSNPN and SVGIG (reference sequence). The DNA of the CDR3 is TGTGCCTGGAGTGTAGGACAGGGGTTTGATGGCTACACCTTC. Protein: CAWSVGQGFDGYTF.

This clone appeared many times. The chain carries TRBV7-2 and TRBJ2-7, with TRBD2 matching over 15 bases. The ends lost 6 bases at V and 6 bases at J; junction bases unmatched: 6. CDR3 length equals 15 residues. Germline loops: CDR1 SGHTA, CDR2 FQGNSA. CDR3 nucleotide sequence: TGTGCCAGCAGTAGGACTAGCGGGGGGGTTGCCGAGCAGTACTTC. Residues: CASSRTSGGVAEQYF.

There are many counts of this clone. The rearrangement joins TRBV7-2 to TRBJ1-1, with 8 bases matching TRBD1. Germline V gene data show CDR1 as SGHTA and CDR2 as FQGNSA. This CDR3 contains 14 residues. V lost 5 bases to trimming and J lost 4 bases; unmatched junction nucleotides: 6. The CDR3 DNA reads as TGTGCCAGCAGCGTGCGACAGGGGACCACTGAAGCTTTCTTT. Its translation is CASSVRQGTTEAFF.

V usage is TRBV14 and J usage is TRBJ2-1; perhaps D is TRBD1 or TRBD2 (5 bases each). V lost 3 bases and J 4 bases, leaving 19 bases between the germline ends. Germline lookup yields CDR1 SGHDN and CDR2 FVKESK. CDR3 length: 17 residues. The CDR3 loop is CASSHTIGWGPYNEQFF. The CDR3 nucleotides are TGTGCCAGCAGCCATACCATAGGGTGGGGACCTTACAATGAGCAGTTCTTC.

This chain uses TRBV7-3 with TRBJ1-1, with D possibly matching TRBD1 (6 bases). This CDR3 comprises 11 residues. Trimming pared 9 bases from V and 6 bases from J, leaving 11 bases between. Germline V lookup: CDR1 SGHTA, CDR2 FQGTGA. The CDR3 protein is CASIQGAEAFF. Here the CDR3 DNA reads TGTGCCAGTATACAGGGAGCTGAAGCTTTCTTT. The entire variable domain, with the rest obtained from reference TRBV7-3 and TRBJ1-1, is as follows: GAGVSQTPSNKVTEKGKYVELRCDPISGHTALYWYRQSLGQGPEFLIYFQGTGAADDSGLPNDRFFAVRPEGSVSTLKIQRTERGDSAVYLCASIQGAEAFFGQGTRLTVV.

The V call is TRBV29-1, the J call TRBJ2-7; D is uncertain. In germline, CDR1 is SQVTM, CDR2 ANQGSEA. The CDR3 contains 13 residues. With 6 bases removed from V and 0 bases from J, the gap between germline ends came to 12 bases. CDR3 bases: TGCAGCGTCGAAAGACTGAGCTCCTACGAGCAGTACTTC. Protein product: CSVERLSSYEQYF.